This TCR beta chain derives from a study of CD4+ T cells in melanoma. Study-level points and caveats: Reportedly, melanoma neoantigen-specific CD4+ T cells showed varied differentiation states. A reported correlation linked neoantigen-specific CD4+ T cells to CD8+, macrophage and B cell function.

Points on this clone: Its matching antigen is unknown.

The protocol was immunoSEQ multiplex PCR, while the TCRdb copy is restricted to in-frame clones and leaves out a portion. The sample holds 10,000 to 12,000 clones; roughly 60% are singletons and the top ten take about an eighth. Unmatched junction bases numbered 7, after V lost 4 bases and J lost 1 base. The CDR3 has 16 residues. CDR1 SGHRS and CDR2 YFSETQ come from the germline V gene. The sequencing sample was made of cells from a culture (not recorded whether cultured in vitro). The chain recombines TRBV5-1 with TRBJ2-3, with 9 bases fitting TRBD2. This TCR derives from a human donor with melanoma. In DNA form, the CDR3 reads TGCGCCAGCAGCCCCGGGACTAGCAGCCGCACAGATACGCAGTATTTT. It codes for CASSPGTSSRTDTQYF. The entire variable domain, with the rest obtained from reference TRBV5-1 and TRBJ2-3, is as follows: KAGVTQTPRYLIKTRGQQVTLSCSPISGHRSVSWYQQTPGQGLQFLFEYFSETQRNKGNFPGRFSGRQFSNSRSEMNVSTLELGDSALYLCASSPGTSSRTDTQYFGPGTRLTVL.